The 32 T cell receptor beta chains below were found in one sample sequenced in a study of identical twins. Each CDR3 protein gets one entry after TCRdb re-called the 5' RACE reads with MiXCR. This table holds around 490,000 distinct CDR3 sequences, more than 20% found once. The same data also went into a second study, on yellow fever vaccine responses in identical twins.

The sample comprised CD4+ T cells sorted from blood. The source is a woman between 18 and 30 years old in good health.

Concerning this clonotype itself: The conserved phenylalanine or tryptophan is not found at the CDR3 terminus, so this likely reflects a read error. The chain combines TRBV6-5 with TRBJ2-2, with 9 nucleotides matching TRBD1. The CDR3 has 15 residues. CDR1 is MNHEY, CDR2 SVGAGI, per germline. J gave up 3 bases and V 5 bases, and 4 bases lay outside the gene matches. Written as DNA, the CDR3 is TGTGCCAGCAGTACTGGGACAGGGTACACCGGGGAGCTGTTTCTT. As protein: CASSTGTGYTGELFL.

A few counts support this clonotype. The chain's CDR3 is CAIREFTSGRPYNEQFF. The CDR3 DNA is TGTGCCATCAGGGAATTTACTAGCGGGAGGCCCTACAATGAGCAGTTCTTC. The chain is built from TRBV10-3 and TRBJ2-1; 12 bases fit TRBD2. CDR3 length: 17 amino acids. CDR1 and CDR2 from the germline V gene are ENHRY and SYGVKD. J lost 2 bases, V lost 6 bases, and 8 bases had no gene match.

The chain has TRBV7-8 and TRBJ2-1, with 9 bases identical to TRBD1. V lost 5 bases, J lost 8 bases, and 10 bases stayed unmatched. This CDR3 region has 15 residues. Germline V gene sequence: CDR1 SGHVS, CDR2 FQNEAQ. As DNA, the CDR3 is TGTGCCAGCAGCCCCCGGACAGGGGTTAGCGATGAGCAGTTCTTC. Protein: CASSPRTGVSDEQFF.

This clonotype was found a few times. The rearrangement joins TRBV24-1 to TRBJ2-6; D may match TRBD1 or TRBD2 (5 bases each). The V gene's germline CDR1 is KGHDR and CDR2 SFDVKD. V gave up 7 bases and J gave up 4 bases, with 22 bases separating them. This CDR3 has 18 residues. The CDR3 is CATSSNRDLFGGANVLTF. The CDR3 nucleotides read TGTGCCACCAGCTCAAACCGGGACCTCTTCGGAGGGGCCAACGTCCTGACTTTC.

The genes are TRBV12-3 or TRBV12-4 and TRBJ2-1; TRBD1 agrees at 9 bases. CDR3 length equals 16 residues. After removal of 2 bases from V and 6 bases from J, the junction contained 8 bases not matched to a gene. The CDR3, as DNA: TGTGCCAGCAGTTTACCAGGGACAGGGATGGTCAATGAGCAGTTCTTC. It encodes CASSLPGTGMVNEQFF.

There are a few counts of this clonotype. The V gene is TRBV6-1, the J gene TRBJ2-7, with D perhaps given as TRBD1 or TRBD2 (5 bases each). The CDR3 sequence is 14 residues long. CDR1 is MNHNS and CDR2 is SASEGT in the germline V gene. V lost 6 bases and J 5 bases, leaving 17 bases between the germline ends. The CDR3 loop reads CASSGRSGLDEQYF. In DNA form, the CDR3 reads TGTGCCAGCAGCGGTCGGTCGGGGCTCGACGAGCAGTACTTC.

The chain has TRBV10-1 and TRBJ2-7; 8 nucleotides agree with TRBD1. Trimming cost V 4 bases and J 2 bases; bases outside gene matches: 4. CDR3 size: 14 residues. Per germline, CDR1 WNHNN and CDR2 SYGVQD (reference sequence). This CDR3 reads CASSARQGPYEQYF. CDR3 coding DNA: TGCGCCAGCAGTGCACGACAGGGGCCCTACGAGCAGTACTTC.

The chain couples TRBV5-1 to TRBJ2-1; TRBD2 matches 9 bases. V lost 0 bases and J lost 9; bases outside the gene matches: 10. Per the germline V gene, CDR1 is SGHRS and CDR2 is YFSETQ. There are 16 residues in the CDR3. Here the CDR3 reads CASSLAGGRALSEQFF. The CDR3 nucleotides read TGCGCCAGCAGCTTGGCCGGCGGGAGGGCCCTCTCTGAGCAGTTCTTC.

The gene calls are TRBV7-3 and TRBJ2-1; D gene ambiguous. Trimming took 2 bases from V and 1 from J, leaving 12 bases between them. Germline loops: CDR1 SGHTA, CDR2 FQGTGA. This CDR3 has 16 amino acids. The CDR3 loop reads CASSLVSSQSYNEQFF. Written as DNA, the CDR3 is TGTGCCAGCAGCTTAGTATCTAGTCAATCCTACAATGAGCAGTTCTTC.

The rearrangement uses TRBV4-1 and TRBJ2-1; 9 nucleotides align to TRBD2. V lost 1 base and J lost 0; bases outside the gene matches: 10. The CDR3 sequence is 19 residues long. Germline-derived CDR1 and CDR2 are MGHRA and YSYEKL. DNA for the CDR3: TGCGCCAGCAGCCAAGTATTCACTAGCGGGCGGAGCTCCTACAATGAGCAGTTCTTC. This encodes CASSQVFTSGRSSYNEQFF.

This clonotype has more than one count but fewer than ten. This CDR3 is CASSLTGTYTGELFF. The CDR3, as DNA: TGTGCCAGCAGCTTAACGGGGACCTACACCGGGGAGCTGTTTTTT. The chain employs TRBV11-3 and TRBJ2-2, with D perhaps TRBD1 or TRBD2 (5 bases each). The CDR3 length is 15 residues. Germline values: CDR1 SGHNT, CDR2 YENEEA. V lost 2 bases and J lost 3, with 10 bases in between.

This clonotype has only a few counts. The chain has TRBV7-8 and TRBJ2-6, with unresolved D. The V end lost 7 bases, the J end lost 0 bases, and 10 bases lay between the germline ends. The CDR3 is 15 residues long. Germline values: CDR1 SGHVS, CDR2 FQNEAQ. This CDR3 reads CASTDGPSGANVLTF. The CDR3 DNA follows: TGTGCCAGCACCGACGGGCCCTCTGGGGCCAACGTCCTGACTTTC.

This clonotype was detected a few times. This chain uses TRBV24-1 with TRBJ2-1; TRBD2 aligns across 12 bases. The CDR3 is 15 amino acids. Germline values: CDR1 KGHDR, CDR2 SFDVKD. The V and J ends lost 4 bases and 8 bases, in that order; junction bases with no gene match: 5. The CDR3 loop is CATSEASGRVHEQFF. The CDR3 nucleotides are TGTGCCACCAGTGAAGCTAGCGGGAGGGTCCATGAGCAGTTCTTC.

The table lists this clonotype with a few counts. The genes are TRBV7-9 and TRBJ2-3; TRBD2 matches at 12 bases. Germline lookup yields CDR1 SEHNR and CDR2 FQNEAQ (reference sequence). J was trimmed by 4 bases and V by 6 bases; bases with no gene match: 2. The CDR3 extends over 14 amino acids. CDR3 in amino acids: CASRTSGRADTQYF. The CDR3 DNA follows: TGTGCCAGCAGGACTAGCGGGAGAGCAGATACGCAGTATTTT.

The chain uses TRBV28 and TRBJ2-7, with D unclear. The ends were cut back, 6 bases at V and 6 bases at J, with 12 bases in the middle. Germline V gives CDR1 MDHEN, CDR2 SYDVKM. This CDR3 is built from 12 residues. The CDR3: CASSRTGGEQYV. The CDR3 bases are TGTGCCAGCAGCCGCACGGGCGGCGAGCAGTACGTC.

The chain recombines TRBV7-9 with TRBJ2-1, with D possibly TRBD1 on 5 matching bases. Trimming pared 2 bases from V and 3 bases from J, leaving 11 bases between. CDR3 size: 15 residues. The germline V gene has CDR1 SEHNR and CDR2 FQNEAQ (reference sequence). The CDR3 loop is CASSLTTANYNEQFF. The CDR3 DNA follows: TGTGCCAGCAGCTTAACGACAGCTAACTACAATGAGCAGTTCTTC.

This clonotype occurred a few times. V and J are TRBV7-2 and TRBJ2-1, with D unclear. This CDR3 has 16 residues. V was shortened by 2 bases and J by 0 bases, with 11 bases between the two germline ends. Germline V lookup: CDR1 SGHTA, CDR2 FQGNSA. The CDR3 DNA sequence: TGTGCCAGCAGCTTACGGCCGGTTGACTCCTACAATGAGCAGTTCTTC. Its translation: CASSLRPVDSYNEQFF. Together with reference TRBV7-2 and TRBJ2-1, the CDR3 gives the full variable domain: GAGVSQSPSNKVTEKGKDVELRCDPISGHTALYWYRQSLGQGLEFLIYFQGNSAPDKSGLPSDRFSAERTGGSVSTLTIQRTQQEDSAVYLCASSLRPVDSYNEQFFGPGTRLTVL.

This sequence joins TRBV29-1 and TRBJ2-2; the D gene is possibly TRBD1 (6 bases). V gave up 7 bases and J gave up 1 base, with 13 bases separating them. Germline assignment: CDR1 SQVTM and CDR2 ANQGSEA. The CDR3 has 14 residues. CDR3 in DNA: TGCAGCGCTGTTGCGACAGGGAACACCGGGGAGCTGTTTTTT. It encodes CSAVATGNTGELFF.

This clonotype was recorded a few times. The chain's CDR3 is CAISDIKQGGIQYF. The CDR3 nucleotides read TGTGCCATCAGTGACATAAAACAGGGTGGGATTCAGTACTTC. The chain carries TRBV10-3 and TRBJ2-4; a possible D gene is TRBD1 (6 bases). V was clipped by 3 bases and J by 10 bases, with 16 bases between them. Germline-derived CDR1 and CDR2 are ENHRY and SYGVKD. This CDR3 is built from 14 residues.

This clonotype was recorded a few times. The chain joins TRBV20-1 to TRBJ1-1; 7 bases match TRBD1. Germline lookup yields CDR1 DFQATT and CDR2 SNEGSKA (reference sequence). V lost 4 bases and J lost 4; bases outside the gene matches: 6. This CDR3 contains 13 residues. CDR3 protein: CSATQGVGTEAFF. CDR3 coding DNA: TGCAGTGCTACCCAGGGGGTGGGCACTGAAGCTTTCTTT.

The chain combines TRBV20-1 with TRBJ2-6; a possible D gene is TRBD2 (6 bases). This CDR3 is built from 16 residues. The germline V gene has CDR1 DFQATT and CDR2 SNEGSKA (reference sequence). V dropped 3 bases and J dropped 2 bases, with 14 bases sitting between them. The chain's CDR3 is CSASPGLEAGANVLTF. CDR3 nucleotides: TGCAGTGCTAGTCCGGGACTTGAGGCTGGGGCCAACGTCCTGACTTTC.

This clonotype has a handful of counts. This chain connects TRBV28 to TRBJ2-2; weak D call: TRBD1 (5 bases). Per the germline V gene, CDR1 is MDHEN and CDR2 is SYDVKM. The CDR3 sequence is 15 residues long. Trimming took off 7 bases at V and 3 bases at J, with 15 bases between the two ends. CDR3 coding DNA: TGTGCCAGCAATCAGGGCCCCCGGTACACCGGGGAGCTGTTTTTT. Its protein product is CASNQGPRYTGELFF.

This clonotype has just a few counts. This rearrangement joins TRBV7-2 to TRBJ2-2, with D possibly matching TRBD1 (5 bases). The CDR3 consists of 15 residues. With 1 base removed from V and 7 bases from J, the gap between germline ends came to 13 bases. Germline V gene sequence: CDR1 SGHTA, CDR2 FQGNSA. The CDR3, as DNA: TGTGCCAGCAGCTTAGTCGGACATGGGGTCGGGGAGCTGTTTTTT. This encodes CASSLVGHGVGELFF.

V usage is TRBV6-2 or TRBV6-3 and J usage is TRBJ2-1; the match to TRBD2 covers 8 bases. In germline, CDR1 is MNHEY, CDR2 SVGEGT. This CDR3 is built from 16 residues. The V segment lost 5 bases and the J segment 7 bases; nucleotides outside the gene matches: 13. CDR3 sequence (DNA): TGTGCCAGCAGTGCCGATGGGGCGGGAGGTCTGAATGAGCAGTTCTTC. Its translation is CASSADGAGGLNEQFF.

This chain links TRBV19 with TRBJ2-7, with 11 bases fitting TRBD2. The CDR3 runs 15 residues. Germline values: CDR1 LNHDA, CDR2 SQIVND (reference sequence). Losses at the gene ends were 4 bases for V and 0 bases for J; bases not matched to a gene: 2. CDR3 loop: CASSKGLADSYEQYF. CDR3 bases: TGTGCCAGTAGTAAGGGACTAGCGGACTCCTACGAGCAGTACTTC.

This chain connects TRBV12-3 or TRBV12-4 to TRBJ1-5; no reliable D call. V shed 6 bases and J shed 4 bases, with 13 bases lying between them. The CDR3 length is 14 residues. For the CDR3, the DNA is TGTGCCAGCAGCGACGGGCCGGGGAATCAGCCCCAGCATTTT. Encoded protein: CASSDGPGNQPQHF.

The rearrangement uses TRBV3-1 and TRBJ2-1, with unresolved D. This CDR3 contains 12 residues. V was pared by 3 bases and J by 4 bases, with 4 bases between. Germline V CDR1 and CDR2: LGHDT, YNNKEL (reference sequence). The CDR3 region is CASSHTYNEQFF. DNA for the CDR3: TGTGCCAGCAGCCACACATACAATGAGCAGTTCTTC.

This chain joins TRBV29-1 and TRBJ1-2; 7 nucleotides align to TRBD1. With 3 bases clipped from V and 2 bases from J, the junction kept 3 bases outside the gene matches. Germline CDR1 SQVTM, CDR2 ANQGSEA. The CDR3 sequence is 13 residues long. In DNA form, the CDR3 reads TGCAGCGTTGAGGCCAGGGGGAACTATGGCTACACCTTC. The encoded protein is CSVEARGNYGYTF.

This chain connects TRBV28 to TRBJ2-7, with D perhaps TRBD2 (5 bases). The V and J ends lost 5 bases and 2 bases respectively, with 16 bases between them. This CDR3 has 15 residues. Germline lookup yields CDR1 MDHEN and CDR2 SYDVKM. CDR3: CASSMPGPGTYEQYF. CDR3 in DNA: TGTGCCAGCAGTATGCCGGGCCCGGGAACCTACGAGCAGTACTTC.

This clonotype was counted between two and nine times. The chain joins TRBV6-1 to TRBJ2-7; D is perhaps TRBD1 (6 bases). The ends were cut back, 6 bases at V and 1 base at J, with 16 bases in the middle. From germline, CDR1 is MNHNS and CDR2 SASEGT. This CDR3 region has 15 residues. The CDR3 loop reads CASSIGTFDSYEQYV. The CDR3 region has the DNA TGTGCCAGCAGCATAGGGACATTCGATTCCTACGAGCAGTACGTC.

This clonotype was counted many times. This rearrangement joins TRBV24-1 to TRBJ2-1; the match to TRBD2 covers 11 bases. The junction had 11 bases not matched to a gene; V was cut back by 6 bases and J by 8 bases. The length of the CDR3 is 16 residues. The germline CDR1 and CDR2 sequences are KGHDR and SFDVKD. The CDR3 nucleotides read TGTGCCACCAGTTCTCGCTTAGCGGGAGGGCGGGATGAGCAGTTCTTC. As protein: CATSSRLAGGRDEQFF.

This clonotype was observed a handful of times. This chain uses TRBV3-1 with TRBJ1-4; D is undetermined. Trimming removed 6 bases from V and 3 bases from J, with 8 bases in between. CDR1 is LGHDT, CDR2 YNNKEL, per germline (reference sequence). The CDR3 has 13 amino acids. This chain's CDR3 is CASRKGSNEKLFF. The CDR3 bases are TGTGCCAGCAGAAAGGGATCTAATGAAAAACTGTTTTTT. Looking up the rest from reference TRBV3-1 and TRBJ1-4 gives the full variable domain: DTAVSQTPKYLVTQMGNDKSIKCEQNLGHDTMYWYKQDSKKFLKIMFSYNNKELIINETVPNRFSPKSPDKAHLNLHINSLELGDSAVYFCASRKGSNEKLFFGSGTQLSVL.